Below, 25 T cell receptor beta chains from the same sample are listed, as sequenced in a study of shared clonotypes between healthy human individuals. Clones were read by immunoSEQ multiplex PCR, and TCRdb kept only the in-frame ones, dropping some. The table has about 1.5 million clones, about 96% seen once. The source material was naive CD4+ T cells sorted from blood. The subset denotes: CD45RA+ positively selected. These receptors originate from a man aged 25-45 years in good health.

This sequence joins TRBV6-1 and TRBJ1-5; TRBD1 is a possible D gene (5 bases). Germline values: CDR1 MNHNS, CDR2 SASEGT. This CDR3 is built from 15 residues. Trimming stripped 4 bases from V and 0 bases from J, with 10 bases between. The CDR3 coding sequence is TGTGCCAGCAGTGCACAGGCTAATAGCAATCAGCCCCAGCATTTT. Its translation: CASSAQANSNQPQHF.

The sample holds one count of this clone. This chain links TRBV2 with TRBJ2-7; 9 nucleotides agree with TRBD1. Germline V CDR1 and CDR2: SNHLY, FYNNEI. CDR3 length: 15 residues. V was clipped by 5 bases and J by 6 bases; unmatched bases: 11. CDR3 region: CASSFSRDRVSEQYF. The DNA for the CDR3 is TGTGCCAGCAGTTTTAGCCGGGACAGGGTAAGCGAGCAGTACTTC.

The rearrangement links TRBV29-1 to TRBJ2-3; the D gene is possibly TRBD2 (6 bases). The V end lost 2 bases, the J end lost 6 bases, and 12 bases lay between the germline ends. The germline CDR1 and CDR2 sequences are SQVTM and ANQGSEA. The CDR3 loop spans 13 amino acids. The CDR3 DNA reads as TGCAGCGTTGAAAACGGGAGCTCGGATACGCAGTATTTT. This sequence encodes CSVENGSSDTQYF.

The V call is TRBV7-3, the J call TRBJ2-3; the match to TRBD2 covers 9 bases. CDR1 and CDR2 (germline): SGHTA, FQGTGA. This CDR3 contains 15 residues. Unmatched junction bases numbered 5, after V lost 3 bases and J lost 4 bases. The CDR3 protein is CASSFLAGKSDTQYF. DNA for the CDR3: TGTGCCAGCAGCTTCCTAGCGGGAAAGTCAGATACGCAGTATTTT.

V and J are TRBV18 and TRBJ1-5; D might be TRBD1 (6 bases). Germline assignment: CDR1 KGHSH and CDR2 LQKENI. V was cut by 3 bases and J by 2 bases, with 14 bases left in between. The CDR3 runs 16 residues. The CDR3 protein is CASSPATGWRNQPQHF. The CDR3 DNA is TGTGCCAGCTCACCGGCAACAGGGTGGCGCAATCAGCCCCAGCATTTT.

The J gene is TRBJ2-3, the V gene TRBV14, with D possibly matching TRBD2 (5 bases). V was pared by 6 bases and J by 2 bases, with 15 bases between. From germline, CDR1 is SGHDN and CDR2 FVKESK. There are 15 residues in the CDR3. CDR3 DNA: TGTGCCAGCAGGGACTCCTTGTCCGTCACAGATACGCAGTATTTT. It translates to CASRDSLSVTDTQYF.

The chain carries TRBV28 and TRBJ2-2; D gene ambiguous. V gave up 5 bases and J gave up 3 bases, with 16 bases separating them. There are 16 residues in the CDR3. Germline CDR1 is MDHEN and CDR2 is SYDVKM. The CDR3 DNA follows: TGTGCCAGCAGTCGGCGGAAGACGTCGGACACCGGGGAGCTGTTTTTT. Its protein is CASSRRKTSDTGELFF.

The DNA of the CDR3 is TGTGCCAGCAGTGTCGGGTCGGGGGAGCTGTTTTTT. It is translated as CASSVGSGELFF. The chain is built from TRBV6-1 and TRBJ2-2; D gene uncertain. The CDR3 has 12 residues. V lost 4 bases and J lost 8, with 8 bases in between. Germline V CDR1 and CDR2: MNHNS, SASEGT.

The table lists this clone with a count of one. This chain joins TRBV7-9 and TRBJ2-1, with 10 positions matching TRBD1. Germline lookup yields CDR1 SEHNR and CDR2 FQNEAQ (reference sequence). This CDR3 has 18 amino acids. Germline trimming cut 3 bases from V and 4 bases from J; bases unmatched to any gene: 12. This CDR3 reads CASSLLPGQGRAYNEQFF. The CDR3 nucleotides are TGTGCCAGCAGCTTGTTACCGGGACAGGGGAGGGCATACAATGAGCAGTTCTTC.

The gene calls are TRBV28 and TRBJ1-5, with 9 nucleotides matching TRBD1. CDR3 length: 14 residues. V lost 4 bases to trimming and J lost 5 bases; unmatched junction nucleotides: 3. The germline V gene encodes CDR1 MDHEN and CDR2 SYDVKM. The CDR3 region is CASSSHRGHQPQHF. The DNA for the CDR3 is TGTGCCAGCAGTTCCCACAGGGGGCATCAGCCCCAGCATTTT.

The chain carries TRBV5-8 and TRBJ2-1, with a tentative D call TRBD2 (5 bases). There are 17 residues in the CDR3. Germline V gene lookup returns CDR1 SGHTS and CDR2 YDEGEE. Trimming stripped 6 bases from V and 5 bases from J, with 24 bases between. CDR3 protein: CASNSAGEAQGNNEQFF. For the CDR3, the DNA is TGTGCCAGCAATTCTGCGGGTGAGGCCCAAGGGAACAATGAGCAGTTCTTC. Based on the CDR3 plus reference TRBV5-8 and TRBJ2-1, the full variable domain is EAGVTQSPTHLIKTRGQQATLRCSPISGHTSVYWYQQALGLGLQFLLWYDEGEERNRGNFPPRFSGRQFPNYSSELNVNALELEDSALYLCASNSAGEAQGNNEQFFGPGTRLTVL.

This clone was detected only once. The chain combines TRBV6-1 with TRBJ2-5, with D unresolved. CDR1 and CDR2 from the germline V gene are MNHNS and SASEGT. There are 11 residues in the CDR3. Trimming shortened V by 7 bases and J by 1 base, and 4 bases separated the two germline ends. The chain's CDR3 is CASTLQETQYF. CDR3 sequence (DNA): TGTGCCAGCACCCTCCAAGAGACCCAGTACTTC.

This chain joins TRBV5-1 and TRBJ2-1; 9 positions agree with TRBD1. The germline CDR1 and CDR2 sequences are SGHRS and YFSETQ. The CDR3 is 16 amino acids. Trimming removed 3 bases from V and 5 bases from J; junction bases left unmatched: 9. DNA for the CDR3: TGCGCCAGCAGCTCAGGGGGGACAGGGCCCAACAATGAGCAGTTCTTC. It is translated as CASSSGGTGPNNEQFF.

The CDR3 region has the DNA TGTGCCACCAGCGGTCGGGGACAGGAGACCCAGTACTTC. Encoded protein: CATSGRGQETQYF. The chain couples TRBV15 to TRBJ2-5; TRBD1 aligns across 7 bases. V was clipped by 5 bases and J by 5 bases; unmatched bases: 5. The CDR3 consists of 13 residues. From germline, CDR1 is LNHNV and CDR2 YYDKDF (reference sequence).

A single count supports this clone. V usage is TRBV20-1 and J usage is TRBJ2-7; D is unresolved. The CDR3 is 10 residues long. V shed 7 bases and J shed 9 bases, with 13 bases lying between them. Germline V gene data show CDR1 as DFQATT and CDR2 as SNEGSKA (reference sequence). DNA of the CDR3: TGCAGTGTGCCGCGATTAGGGCAGTACTTC. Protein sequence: CSVPRLGQYF.

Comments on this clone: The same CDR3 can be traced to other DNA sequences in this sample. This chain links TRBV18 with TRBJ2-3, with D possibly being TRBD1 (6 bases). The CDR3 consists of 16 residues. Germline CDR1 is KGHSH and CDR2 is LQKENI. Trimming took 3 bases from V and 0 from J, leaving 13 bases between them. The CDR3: CASSPLGTSSTDTQYF. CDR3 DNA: TGTGCCAGCTCACCCCTAGGGACATCTAGCACAGATACGCAGTATTTT. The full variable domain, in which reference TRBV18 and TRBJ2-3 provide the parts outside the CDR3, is NAGVMQNPRHLVRRRGQEARLRCSPMKGHSHVYWYRQLPEEGLKFMVYLQKENIIDESGMPKERFSAEFPKEGPSILRIQQVVRGDSAAYFCASSPLGTSSTDTQYFGPGTRLTVL.

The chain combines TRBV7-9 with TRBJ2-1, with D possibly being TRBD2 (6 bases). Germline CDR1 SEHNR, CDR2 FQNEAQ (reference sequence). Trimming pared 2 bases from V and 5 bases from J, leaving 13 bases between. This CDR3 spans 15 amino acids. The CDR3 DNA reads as TGTGCCAGCAGCTTACGTCGGACTACACACAATGAGCAGTTCTTC. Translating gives CASSLRRTTHNEQFF. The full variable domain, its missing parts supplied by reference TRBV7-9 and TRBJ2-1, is DTGVSQNPRHKITKRGQNVTFRCDPISEHNRLYWYRQTLGQGPEFLTYFQNEAQLEKSRLLSDRFSAERPKGSFSTLEIQRTEQGDSAMYLCASSLRRTTHNEQFFGPGTRLTVL.

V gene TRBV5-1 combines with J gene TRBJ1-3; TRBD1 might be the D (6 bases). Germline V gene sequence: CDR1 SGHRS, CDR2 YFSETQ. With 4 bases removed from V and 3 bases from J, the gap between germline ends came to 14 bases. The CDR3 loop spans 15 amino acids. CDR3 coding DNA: TGCGCCAGCAGCGAGGGACATATCTATGGAAACACCATATATTTT. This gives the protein CASSEGHIYGNTIYF.

The CDR3 DNA is TGTGCCAGCCATCGGGGCGGGGAGCTGTTTTTT. This sequence encodes CASHRGGELFF. The V call is TRBV6-6, the J call TRBJ2-2; tentative D call: TRBD2 (5 bases). Germline CDR1 and CDR2: MNHNY and SVGAGI (reference sequence). With 8 bases removed from V and 7 bases from J, the gap between germline ends came to 8 bases. The CDR3 runs 11 residues.

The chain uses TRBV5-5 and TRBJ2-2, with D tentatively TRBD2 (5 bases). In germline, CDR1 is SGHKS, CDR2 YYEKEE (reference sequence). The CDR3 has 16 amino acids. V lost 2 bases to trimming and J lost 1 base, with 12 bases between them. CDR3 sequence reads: CASSFIGVGNTGELFF. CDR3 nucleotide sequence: TGTGCCAGCAGCTTTATCGGGGTCGGGAACACCGGGGAGCTGTTTTTT.

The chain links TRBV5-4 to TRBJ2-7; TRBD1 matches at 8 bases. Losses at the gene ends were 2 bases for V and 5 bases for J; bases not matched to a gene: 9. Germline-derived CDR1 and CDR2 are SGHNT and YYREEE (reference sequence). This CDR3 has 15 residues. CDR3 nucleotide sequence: TGTGCCAGCAGCTTAGGCAGGGGGCGTCGTGACGAGCAGTACTTC. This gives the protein CASSLGRGRRDEQYF.

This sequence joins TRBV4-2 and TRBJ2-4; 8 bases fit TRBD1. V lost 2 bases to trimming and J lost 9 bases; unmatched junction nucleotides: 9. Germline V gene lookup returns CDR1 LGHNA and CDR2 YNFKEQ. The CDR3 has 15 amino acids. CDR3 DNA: TGTGCCAGCAGCCAACCCCTAGGACAGGGTGGCATTCAGTACTTC. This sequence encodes CASSQPLGQGGIQYF.

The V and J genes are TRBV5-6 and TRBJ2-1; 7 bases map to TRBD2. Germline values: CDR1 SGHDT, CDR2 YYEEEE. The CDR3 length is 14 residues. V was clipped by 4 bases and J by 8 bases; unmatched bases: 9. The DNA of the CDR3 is TGTGCCAGCAGCCCCCCCGGGAGGCTCGATGAGCAGTTCTTC. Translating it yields CASSPPGRLDEQFF.

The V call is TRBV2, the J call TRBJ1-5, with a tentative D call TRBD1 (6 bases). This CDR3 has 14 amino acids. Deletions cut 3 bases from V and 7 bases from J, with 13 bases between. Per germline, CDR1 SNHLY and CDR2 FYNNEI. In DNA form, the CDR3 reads TGTGCCAGCAGTGAGGGGGGGCTGAGGCAGCCCCAGCATTTT. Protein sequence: CASSEGGLRQPQHF.

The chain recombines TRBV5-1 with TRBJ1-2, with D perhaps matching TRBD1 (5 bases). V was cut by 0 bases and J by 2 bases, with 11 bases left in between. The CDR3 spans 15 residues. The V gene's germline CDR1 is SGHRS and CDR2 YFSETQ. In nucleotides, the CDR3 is TGCGCCAGCAGCTTGGCTGACGGGGCCAACTATGGCTACACCTTC. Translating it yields CASSLADGANYGYTF.